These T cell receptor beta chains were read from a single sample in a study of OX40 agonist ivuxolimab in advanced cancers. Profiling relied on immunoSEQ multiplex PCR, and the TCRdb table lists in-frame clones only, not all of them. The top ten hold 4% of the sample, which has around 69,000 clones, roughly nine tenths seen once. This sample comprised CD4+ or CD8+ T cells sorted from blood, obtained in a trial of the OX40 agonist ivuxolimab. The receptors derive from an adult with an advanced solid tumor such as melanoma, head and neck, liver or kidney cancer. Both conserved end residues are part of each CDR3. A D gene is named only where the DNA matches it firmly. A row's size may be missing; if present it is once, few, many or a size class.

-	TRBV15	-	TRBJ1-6	CATSRRPGPNSPLHF	TGTGCCACCAGCAGACGGCCAGGGCCTAATTCACCCCTCCACTTT
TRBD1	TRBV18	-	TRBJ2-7	CASSQGQVEYEQYF	TGTGCCAGCTCTCAGGGACAGGTGGAATACGAGCAGTACTTC
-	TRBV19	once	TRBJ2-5	CASSPGFFLETQYF	TGTGCCAGTAGCCCCGGTTTTTTTTTAGAGACCCAGTACTTC
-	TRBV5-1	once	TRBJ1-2	CASSPDNYGYTF	TGCGCCAGCAGCCCCGATAACTATGGCTACACCTTC
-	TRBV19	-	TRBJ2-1	CASTVGGFPSYNEQFF	TGTGCCAGTACCGTTGGCGGCTTTCCCTCCTACAATGAGCAGTTCTTC
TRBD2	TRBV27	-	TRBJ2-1	CASSLLRSGRLEFEQFF	TGTGCCAGCAGTTTACTAAGAAGCGGGAGGCTGGAATTCGAGCAGTTCTTC
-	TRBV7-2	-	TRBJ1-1	CASSLNGGTEAFF	TGTGCCAGCAGCCTGAACGGGGGCACTGAAGCTTTCTTT
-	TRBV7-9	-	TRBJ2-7	CASQTGGTSAYEQYF	TGTGCCAGCCAGACGGGTGGGACCTCAGCTTACGAGCAGTACTTC
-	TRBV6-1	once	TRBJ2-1	CASSGGHSSYNEQFF	TGTGCCAGCAGTGGGGGACATAGCTCCTACAATGAGCAGTTCTTC
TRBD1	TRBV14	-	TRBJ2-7	CASSLGGTGLYEQYF	TGTGCCAGCAGCCTTGGGGGGACAGGACTCTACGAGCAGTACTTC
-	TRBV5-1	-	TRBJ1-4	CASSLRQGGEKLFF	TGCGCCAGCAGCTTGAGGCAGGGCGGTGAAAAACTGTTTTTT
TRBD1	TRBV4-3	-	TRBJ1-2	CASSQNRGPNYGYTF	TGCGCCAGCAGCCAAAACAGGGGGCCCAACTATGGCTACACCTTC
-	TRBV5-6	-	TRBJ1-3	CASKASRDSLGNTIYF	TGTGCCAGCAAAGCTTCACGCGATAGCCTAGGAAACACCATATATTTT
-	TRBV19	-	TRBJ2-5	CASSIGRGGEAQYF	TGTGCCAGTAGTATAGGCAGGGGTGGCGAGGCCCAGTACTTC
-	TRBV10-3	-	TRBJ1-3	CAHDSGNTIYF	TGTGCCCATGACTCTGGAAACACCATATATTTT
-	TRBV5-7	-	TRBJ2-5	CASSLSSAVSQETQYF	TGTGCCAGCAGCTTGTCCTCGGCAGTCTCTCAAGAGACCCAGTACTTC
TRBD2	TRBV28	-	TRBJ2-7	CASSFLWSGSGEQYF	TGTGCCAGCAGTTTTCTGTGGAGCGGGAGCGGGGAGCAGTACTTC
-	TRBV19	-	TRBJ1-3	CASSQQVGNTIYF	TGTGCCAGTAGTCAACAGGTGGGAAACACCATATATTTT
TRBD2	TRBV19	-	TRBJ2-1	CASSIPAGAYNEQFF	TGTGCCAGTAGTATCCCTGCGGGGGCCTACAATGAGCAGTTCTTC
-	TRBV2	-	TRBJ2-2	CASSERASNTGELFF	TGTGCCAGCAGTGAAAGGGCATCGAACACCGGGGAGCTGTTTTTT
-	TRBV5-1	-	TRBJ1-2	CASSPGTQTNYGYTF	TGCGCCAGCAGCCCCGGGACACAAACTAACTATGGCTACACCTTC
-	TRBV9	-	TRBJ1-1	CASSLGSGVTEAFF	TGTGCCAGCAGTCTAGGGTCAGGGGTAACTGAAGCTTTCTTT
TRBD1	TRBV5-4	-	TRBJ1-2	CASSVDQGAANYGYTF	TGTGCCAGCAGCGTCGACCAGGGGGCGGCTAACTATGGCTACACCTTC
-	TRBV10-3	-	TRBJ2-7	CAIRDIPDEQYF	TGTGCCATCAGGGATATACCAGACGAGCAGTACTTC
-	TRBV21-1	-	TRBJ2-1	CASSNRAGVYNEQFF	TGTGCCAGCAGCAATAGAGCGGGAGTCTACAATGAGCAGTTCTTC
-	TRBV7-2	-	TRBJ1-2	CASSFRTGDGYTF	TGTGCCAGCAGCTTCCGCACGGGGGATGGCTACACCTTC
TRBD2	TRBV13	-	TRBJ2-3	CASSRGLAGGGDTQYF	TGTGCCAGCAGCCGGGGACTAGCGGGAGGGGGAGATACGCAGTATTTT
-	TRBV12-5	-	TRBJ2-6	CASARELGGANVLTF	TGTGCTAGTGCCCGCGAATTAGGTGGGGCCAACGTCCTGACTTTC
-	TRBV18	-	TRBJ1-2	CASSPSGRADYGYTF	TGTGCCAGCTCACCAAGTGGCAGGGCGGACTATGGCTACACCTTC
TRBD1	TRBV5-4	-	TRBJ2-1	CASSLPRQGSYFF	TGTGCCAGCAGCTTGCCGAGACAGGGGTCGTACTTCTTC
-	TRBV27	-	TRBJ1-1	CASSFLDRANTEAFF	TGTGCCAGCAGTTTCTTAGACAGAGCGAACACTGAAGCTTTCTTT
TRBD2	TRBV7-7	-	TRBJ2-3	CASSLAPGLAGDDTQYF	TGTGCTAGCAGCTTAGCGCCGGGACTAGCGGGAGATGATACGCAGTATTTT
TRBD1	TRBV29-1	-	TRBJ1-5	CSVEGGQANQPQHF	TGCAGCGTTGAGGGCGGACAGGCTAATCAGCCCCAGCATTTT
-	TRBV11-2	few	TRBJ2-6	CASSSDDPGANVLTF	TGTGCCAGCAGCTCTGATGACCCTGGGGCCAACGTCCTGACTTTC
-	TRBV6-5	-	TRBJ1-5	CASSDRTQMPQHF	TGTGCCAGCAGTGACCGGACACAAATGCCCCAGCATTTT